Each of the 22 T cell receptor beta chains below was sequenced from the same sample in a study of OX40 agonist ivuxolimab in advanced cancers. The protocol was immunoSEQ multiplex PCR, while the TCRdb copy is restricted to in-frame clones and leaves out a portion. The repertoire includes tens of thousands of clones, 70% to 90% of them detected once, and approximately 0.32% sits in the top ten. This specimen consisted of CD4+ or CD8+ T cells sorted from blood, obtained in a trial of the OX40 agonist ivuxolimab. Source of these receptors: an adult with an advanced solid tumor such as melanoma, head and neck, liver or kidney cancer.

The J gene is TRBJ2-7, the V gene TRBV5-4; 11 positions agree with TRBD2. Germline CDR1 is SGHNT and CDR2 is YYREEE (reference sequence). CDR3 length: 14 amino acids. J gave up 6 bases and V 2 bases, and 4 bases lay outside the gene matches. CDR3 sequence (DNA): TGTGCCAGCAGCTTCGGACTAGCGGGCGGCGAGCAGTACTTC. Translation: CASSFGLAGGEQYF.

The chain couples TRBV5-4 to TRBJ1-1; 7 nucleotides line up with TRBD1. J lost 4 bases, V lost 4 bases, and 16 bases had no gene match. The germline V gene has CDR1 SGHNT and CDR2 YYREEE (reference sequence). The CDR3 extends over 17 amino acids. CDR3 sequence reads: CASSPKAIRGSATEAFF. The CDR3 DNA follows: TGTGCCAGCAGCCCCAAAGCTATCAGGGGGTCGGCCACTGAAGCTTTCTTT.

This chain links TRBV7-8 with TRBJ2-1; 12 bases fit TRBD2. The germline gives CDR1 SGHVS, CDR2 FQNEAQ. CDR3 length: 15 amino acids. V was pared by 5 bases and J by 8 bases, with 7 bases of the junction left unmatched. The CDR3 DNA follows: TGTGCCAGCAGCCCTAGCGGGGGGGCCGTCTATGAGCAGTTCTTC. Translated, it gives CASSPSGGAVYEQFF.

The V and J genes are TRBV22-1 and TRBJ2-1; the table's TRBD1 call for D was not verified on the DNA. TRBV22-1 has pseudogene status. The CDR3 is 14 amino acids. DNA for the CDR3: TGTCCTGGGAGCGCAGAGGACAGATACAATGAGCAGTTCTTC. Amino acid sequence: CPGSAEDRYNEQFF.

This rearrangement joins TRBV6-1 to TRBJ1-6; TRBD1 is a possible D gene (6 bases). Germline CDR1 and CDR2: MNHNS and SASEGT. This CDR3 spans 15 amino acids. V lost 5 bases to trimming and J lost 10 bases, with 18 bases between them. The CDR3 loop reads CASSPNWGGVSPLHF. CDR3 bases: TGTGCCAGCAGTCCTAATTGGGGGGGCGTATCACCCCTCCACTTT.

This sequence joins TRBV4-1 and TRBJ2-1; D remains ambiguous. The CDR3 has 16 residues. V gave up 0 bases and J gave up 2 bases, with 11 bases separating them. Germline-derived CDR1 and CDR2 are MGHRA and YSYEKL. The CDR3 reads CASSQDYGETYNEQFF. CDR3 bases: TGCGCCAGCAGCCAAGATTACGGAGAAACCTACAATGAGCAGTTCTTC.

J is TRBJ2-7 and V is TRBV10-2; TRBD2 might be the D (6 bases). Germline loops: CDR1 WSHSY, CDR2 SAAADI. Trimming removed 3 bases from V and 6 bases from J, with 12 bases in between. The length of the CDR3 is 13 residues. Written as DNA, the CDR3 is TGCGCCAGCAGTGATGGAGGGGATCGCGAGCAGTACTTC. It translates to CASSDGGDREQYF.

This chain links TRBV19 with TRBJ2-3; 7 nucleotides agree with TRBD2. Germline trimming cut 3 bases from V and 2 bases from J; bases unmatched to any gene: 14. This CDR3 is built from 18 residues. Germline CDR1 reads LNHDA; CDR2 reads SQIVND (reference sequence). DNA for the CDR3: TGTGCCAGTAGTATCCACCCTTCAGGCGGGGGAAACACAGATACGCAGTATTTT. Its protein is CASSIHPSGGGNTDTQYF.

This clone was counted a few times. In DNA, the CDR3 is TGTGCCAGCTCACCGGCTAGCCAGACCCAGTACTTC. Its protein is CASSPASQTQYF. The chain employs TRBV18 and TRBJ2-5, with D tentatively TRBD2 (5 bases). Per the germline V gene, CDR1 is KGHSH and CDR2 is LQKENI. The germline V and J ends were trimmed by 3 bases and 6 bases, with 8 bases remaining between them. The CDR3 is made up of 12 amino acids.

Of note for this clone: The junction shows a germline mismatch at one end, possibly a read error. CDR3 protein: CASSLGNRAAETQYF. Here the CDR3 DNA reads TGTGCCAGCAGTTTAGGAAATCGGGCCGCAGAGACCCAGTACTTC. This chain uses TRBV7-6 with TRBJ2-5; D uncertain. The CDR3 totals 15 residues. From germline, CDR1 is SGHVS and CDR2 FNYEAQ. Drawing the rest from reference TRBV7-6 and TRBJ2-5, the complete variable domain is GAGVSQSPRYKVTKRGQDVALRCDPISGHVSLYWYRQALGQGPEFLTYFNYEAQQDKSGLPNDRFSAERPEGSISTLTIQRTEQRDSAMYRCASSLGNRAAETQYFGPGTRLLVL.

The chain has TRBV6-6 and TRBJ1-2; the D gene is possibly TRBD1 (6 bases). CDR1 and CDR2 (germline): MNHNY, SVGAGI (reference sequence). Trimming shortened V by 4 bases and J by 4 bases, and 16 bases separated the two germline ends. The length of the CDR3 is 15 residues. The CDR3 region is CASSSSGGGPYGYTF. CDR3 nucleotide sequence: TGTGCCAGCAGTTCCTCCGGGGGGGGCCCCTATGGCTACACCTTC.

The rearrangement links TRBV7-9 to TRBJ1-1; possibly TRBD1 for D (5 bases). Germline lookup yields CDR1 SEHNR and CDR2 FQNEAQ (reference sequence). The CDR3 sequence is 12 residues long. V dropped 8 bases and J dropped 1 base, with 8 bases sitting between them. The CDR3: CASDSSNTEAFF. The DNA for the CDR3 is TGTGCCAGCGACAGTTCGAACACTGAAGCTTTCTTT.

J is TRBJ2-1 and V is TRBV10-1; weak D call: TRBD2 (5 bases). CDR3 length: 16 residues. The germline V gene encodes CDR1 WNHNN and CDR2 SYGVQD (reference sequence). Trimming removed 5 bases at V and 0 bases at J, with 14 bases between. The CDR3 is CASSTPGISSYNEQFF. The CDR3 nucleotides are TGCGCCAGCAGTACCCCGGGGATCAGCTCCTACAATGAGCAGTTCTTC.

The rearrangement links TRBV28 to TRBJ1-5; D remains ambiguous. The length of the CDR3 is 15 residues. The germline CDR1 and CDR2 sequences are MDHEN and SYDVKM. Trimming removed 7 bases at V and 4 bases at J, with 17 bases between. CDR3 sequence: CASTTRLGYNQPQHF. The CDR3 nucleotides read TGTGCCAGCACCACCCGCTTAGGTTATAATCAGCCCCAGCATTTT.

CDR3 residues: CASSLSSDTQYF. The CDR3 DNA is TGCGCCAGCAGCCTCTCCTCAGATACGCAGTATTTT. The chain has TRBV10-1 and TRBJ2-3; D call uncertain. Per the germline V gene, CDR1 is WNHNN and CDR2 is SYGVQD (reference sequence). The CDR3 has 12 residues. Between the trimmed V and J ends, which lost 6 bases and 4 bases, there was a span of 8 bases.

This rearrangement joins TRBV6-5 to TRBJ2-7; D is perhaps TRBD1 or TRBD2 (5 bases each). This CDR3 spans 15 amino acids. Germline loops: CDR1 MNHEY, CDR2 SVGAGI. Trimming removed 4 bases at V and 0 bases at J, with 13 bases between. The CDR3 reads CASSSPGRSSYEQYF. Here the CDR3 DNA reads TGTGCCAGCAGTTCCCCGGGACGGAGCTCCTACGAGCAGTACTTC.

The genes are TRBV21-1 and TRBJ1-4; the table's D call, TRBD1, has no DNA check behind it. TRBV21-1 is noted as a pseudogene. The CDR3 consists of 15 residues. Here the CDR3 DNA reads TGTGCCAGCAGCTGTTTGCAGGATCCCCATGAAAAACTGTTTTTT. Protein sequence: CASSCLQDPHEKLFF.

A note on this clone: The same CDR3 is also encoded by other DNA sequences in this sample. V usage is TRBV30 and J usage is TRBJ1-2; 8 bases match TRBD1. Per germline, CDR1 GTSNPN and CDR2 SVGIG (reference sequence). Losses at the gene ends were 3 bases for V and 8 bases for J; bases not matched to a gene: 8. This CDR3 spans 13 amino acids. In DNA form, the CDR3 reads TGTGCCTGGAGGGAGCAGGGGGCATGGGGCTACACCTTC. This codes for CAWREQGAWGYTF.

The chain uses TRBV6-5 and TRBJ2-5, with D perhaps TRBD2 (7 bases). V was trimmed by 0 bases and J by 7 bases, leaving 18 bases between them. Germline assignment: CDR1 MNHEY and CDR2 SVGAGI. The CDR3 is 16 amino acids. The CDR3 DNA reads TGTGCCAGCAGTTACTCGATTGGGGGGGCGTTAGGGACCCAGTACTTC. It encodes CASSYSIGGALGTQYF.

The gene calls are TRBV18 and TRBJ2-1, with D unclear. From germline, CDR1 is KGHSH and CDR2 LQKENI. CDR3 length: 14 residues. Trimming stripped 3 bases from V and 6 bases from J, with 12 bases between. The CDR3 DNA follows: TGTGCCAGCTCACCGATCCGGGTCCTCAATGAGCAGTTCTTC. This codes for CASSPIRVLNEQFF.

This clone was recorded only once. The V gene is TRBV6-1, the J gene TRBJ2-5, with a possible D match to TRBD2 (6 bases). This CDR3 has 14 amino acids. V was trimmed by 2 bases and J by 12 bases, leaving 19 bases between them. Germline-derived CDR1 and CDR2 are MNHNS and SASEGT. The CDR3 coding sequence is TGTGCCAGCAGTGAAAGGGACTCCTTTCGTTCTAAGTACTTC. This translates into CASSERDSFRSKYF.

The CDR3 DNA follows: TGTGCCAGCAGCCCCCGCCAGGGATTGGGCGGGGAGCTGTTTTTT. Translating gives CASSPRQGLGGELFF. The chain links TRBV7-2 to TRBJ2-2, with TRBD1 as a possible D gene (5 bases). Per the germline V gene, CDR1 is SGHTA and CDR2 is FQGNSA. The CDR3 contains 15 residues. Trimming removed 5 bases at V and 7 bases at J, with 17 bases between.